The next 14 T cell receptor beta chains were all read from a single sample in a study of early T cells in non-severe SARS-CoV-2 infection. TCRdb recomputed calls from the 5' RACE reads with MiXCR, one row per CDR3 protein. Of 80,000 to 100,000 distinct CDR3 sequences listed, roughly 9.6% are singletons. The sample consisted of whole blood, taken at baseline. The receptors were sampled from an adult who was a healthcare worker with PCR-confirmed SARS-CoV-2 infection or an uninfected control (not recorded which).

This clonotype was observed at least ten times. The genes are TRBV4-1 and TRBJ1-4; no firm D call. CDR1 and CDR2 (germline): MGHRA, YSYEKL. The CDR3 is 16 residues long. Trimming removed 0 bases from V and 8 bases from J, with 16 bases in between. This CDR3 is CASSQERRALEEKLFF. The CDR3 DNA sequence: TGCGCCAGCAGCCAAGAGAGGAGGGCCTTGGAGGAAAAACTGTTTTTT.

This clonotype was found once. The V call is TRBV4-3, the J call TRBJ2-5; 10 bases align to TRBD2. Germline V CDR1 and CDR2: LGHNA, YSLEER. The CDR3 loop spans 15 amino acids. Germline trimming cut 0 bases from V and 4 bases from J; bases unmatched to any gene: 2. CDR3 amino acids: CASSQEGTSAETQYF. CDR3 bases: TGCGCCAGCAGCCAAGAAGGGACTAGCGCAGAGACCCAGTACTTC.

V gene TRBV27 combines with J gene TRBJ2-7, with unresolved D. Trimming took 6 bases from V and 2 from J, leaving 8 bases between them. The CDR3 loop spans 12 amino acids. CDR1 is MNHEY, CDR2 SMNVEV, per germline (reference sequence). The CDR3 coding sequence is TGTGCCAGCAGCCCAGGCCCCTACGAGCAGTACTTC. Amino acids: CASSPGPYEQYF.

This clonotype was counted at least ten times. V is TRBV20-1 and J is TRBJ2-7; D is ambiguous. The germline V gene encodes CDR1 DFQATT and CDR2 SNEGSKA (reference sequence). V was pared by 6 bases and J by 3 bases, with 12 bases between. This CDR3 is 12 amino acids long. CDR3 loop: CSARGEYYEQYF. The CDR3 nucleotides read TGCAGTGCACGTGGGGAATACTACGAGCAGTACTTC.

J is TRBJ1-1 and V is TRBV5-1; the match to TRBD1 covers 9 bases. Germline CDR1 and CDR2: SGHRS and YFSETQ. V gave up 5 bases and J gave up 6 bases; unmatched junction bases: 5. This CDR3 spans 13 amino acids. The CDR3 sequence is CASSITGGSEAFF. For the CDR3, the DNA is TGCGCCAGCAGTATTACAGGGGGCTCTGAAGCTTTCTTT.

V and J are TRBV7-9 and TRBJ2-7; no clear D gene. V shed 5 bases and J shed 9 bases, with 14 bases lying between them. CDR1 SEHNR and CDR2 FQNEAQ come from the germline V gene (reference sequence). The CDR3 spans 12 residues. The CDR3 DNA reads TGTGCCAGCAGCCTGGACGGTTTGGGGCAGTACTTC. It yields the protein CASSLDGLGQYF.

V is TRBV25-1 and J is TRBJ2-1, with D possibly being TRBD2 (5 bases). V lost 6 bases to trimming and J lost 12 bases, with 12 bases between them. CDR1 is MGHDK, CDR2 SYGVNS, per germline. The CDR3 totals 11 residues. This CDR3 reads CASRGSLGQFF. The CDR3 DNA sequence: TGTGCCAGCAGGGGGAGTCTAGGGCAGTTCTTC. Variable domain in full (rest from reference TRBV25-1 and TRBJ2-1): EADIYQTPRYLVIGTGKKITLECSQTMGHDKMYWYQQDPGMELHLIHYSYGVNSTEKGDLSSESTVSRIRTEHFPLTLESARPSHTSQYLCASRGSLGQFFGPGTRLTVL.

In its sample, this clonotype was seen many times. The rearrangement links TRBV5-6 to TRBJ2-3, with TRBD1 identical over 12 bases. J was trimmed by 8 bases and V by 6 bases; bases with no gene match: 7. CDR1 is SGHDT, CDR2 YYEEEE, per germline. The CDR3 is made up of 14 amino acids. The CDR3 bases are TGTGCCAGCACGGGACAGGGGGCGCGGAGTACGCAGTATTTT. It codes for CASTGQGARSTQYF.

J is TRBJ1-5 and V is TRBV11-3; D possibly corresponds to TRBD1 (5 bases). The CDR3 runs to 19 residues. In germline, CDR1 is SGHNT, CDR2 YENEEA. V was shortened by 2 bases and J by 3 bases, with 23 bases between the two germline ends. The CDR3 reads CASSLPTVPGDPLNQPQHF. As DNA, the CDR3 is TGTGCCAGCAGCTTACCCACAGTCCCTGGGGACCCACTCAATCAGCCCCAGCATTTT. Based on the CDR3 plus reference TRBV11-3 and TRBJ1-5, the full variable domain is EAGVVQSPRYKIIEKKQPVAFWCNPISGHNTLYWYLQNLGQGPELLIRYENEEAVDDSQLPKDRFSAERLKGVDSTLKIQPAELGDSAVYLCASSLPTVPGDPLNQPQHFGDGTRLSIL.

This clonotype was picked up many times. This chain connects TRBV30 to TRBJ2-1; 12 bases map to TRBD1. The J segment lost 11 bases and the V segment lost 5 bases, leaving 10 bases of the junction unmatched. Germline V gene lookup returns CDR1 GTSNPN and CDR2 SVGIG (reference sequence). The CDR3 sequence is 14 residues long. The DNA for the CDR3 is TGTGCCTGGGCCGGGACAGGGGGCCAAAGTAAGCAGTTCTTC. The encoded protein is CAWAGTGGQSKQFF.

This clonotype was observed a few times. The chain combines TRBV5-1 with TRBJ1-4; unclear D gene. The CDR3 is 17 residues long. V was cut by 4 bases and J by 3 bases, with 19 bases left in between. CDR1 SGHRS and CDR2 YFSETQ come from the germline V gene. This CDR3 is CASSPSSGLAANEKLFF. The DNA for the CDR3 is TGCGCCAGCAGCCCTAGCTCGGGTCTGGCGGCTAATGAAAAACTGTTTTTT.

This clonotype showed up just a few times. The chain combines TRBV12-5 with TRBJ2-1; 7 bases fit TRBD1. The CDR3 runs 12 residues. J lost 9 bases, V lost 10 bases, and 9 bases had no gene match. Germline assignment: CDR1 LGHNT and CDR2 FRNRAP. The CDR3 nucleotides read TGTGCTACCACGTCAGAGGGGGCTGAGCAGTTCTTC. Protein sequence: CATTSEGAEQFF.

The rearrangement uses TRBV25-1 and TRBJ2-3; D possibly corresponds to TRBD2 (6 bases). Germline assignment: CDR1 MGHDK and CDR2 SYGVNS. V was cut by 1 base and J by 3 bases, with 11 bases left in between. This CDR3 has 15 amino acids. CDR3 sequence (DNA): TGTGCCAGCAGTGAATCCGGGAGATGGACAGATACGCAGTATTTT. It yields the protein CASSESGRWTDTQYF.

The CDR3 DNA reads TGTGCCAGCTCACCCGGGACTAGCGGGAGGGCCTACAATGAGCAGTTCTTC. Translation gives CASSPGTSGRAYNEQFF. The chain is built from TRBV18 and TRBJ2-1, with 16 bases aligning to TRBD2. CDR1 and CDR2 (germline): KGHSH, LQKENI. The CDR3 runs to 17 residues. Losses at the gene ends were 3 bases for V and 2 bases for J; bases not matched to a gene: 1.